The rows below give T cell receptor beta chains drawn from one sample of a study of T cells in Graves' hyperthyroidism and ophthalmopathy. TCRdb re-called the multiplex PCR reads with MiXCR, one entry per CDR3 protein. Among 410,000 or so distinct CDR3 sequences, about 15% were seen once, and the ten largest hold around 14%. The sequenced material came from blood. Receptor source: a man between 18 and 35 years old with Graves' ophthalmopathy. CDR3s include the opening cysteine and the closing phenylalanine or tryptophan. Each record gives: V gene, CDR3 protein.

TRBV6-2/TRBV6-3,CASSSPPDRDYEQYF
TRBV19,CASLDRASYEQYF
TRBV19,CASSIMENTEAFF
TRBV6-6,CASSYLRGDYNEQFF
TRBV28,CASSPGQYNYGYTF
TRBV7-2,CASSLGSGGGGYTF
TRBV10-3,CAISQGTVEYGGYTF
TRBV5-1,CASSLFGEEGHGYTF
TRBV27,CASSLMASGGPGTQYF
TRBV4-2,CASSQDRQGAKNTEAFF
TRBV2,CASSEDSRGTQYF
TRBV19,CASSRAGTGGANLGSPLHF
TRBV3-1,CASSQRTGYYGYTF
TRBV4-1,CASSQVRSYRFF
TRBV19,CASSIWEGRRETQYF
TRBV11-3,CASSLVADNAAFF
TRBV12-3/TRBV12-4,CASSLGRRGLSYSGANVLTF
TRBV5-6,CASSLAVGEPYNEQFF
TRBV7-8,CASSIVGKLFF
TRBV20-1,CSASTLDRKNTEAFF
TRBV2,CASSEGRQGNTEAFF
TRBV20-1,CSARAPGTYNEQFF
TRBV6-1,CASSGWDSHSYEQYF
TRBV2,CATRSGDSLNEKLFF
TRBV19,CASTEDGDTQYF
TRBV7-3,CASSIGQGDEQYF
TRBV14,CASSQLAGVSDTQYF
TRBV12-3/TRBV12-4,CASSIGTAGGGYTF
TRBV4-1,CASSPRDTKSANTGELFF
TRBV7-3,CASSSTAGGLETQYF
TRBV11-1,CASRKGPSGENIQYF